These 5 T cell receptor beta chains share one sample of origin, sequenced in a study of cytomegalovirus exposure and HLA in healthy donors. Primers: 60 Vbeta forward and 13 Jbeta reverse. The data were produced by immunoSEQ multiplex PCR, yet TCRdb's version contains in-frame clones alone and is incomplete. Of 55,000 to 80,000 clones in the sample, more than 60% were seen once. The specimen was PBMCs. The source is a woman between 40 and 55 years old in good health and CMV-seropositive.

This clone has just a few counts. The CDR3 bases are TGTGCCAGTACCCAACGGGGTGTGGATTCACCCCTCCACTTT. This gives the protein CASTQRGVDSPLHF. The chain has TRBV19 and TRBJ1-6; D not certain. Germline values: CDR1 LNHDA, CDR2 SQIVND (reference sequence). Trimming took 7 bases from V and 8 from J, leaving 15 bases between them. The CDR3 totals 14 residues.

This clone was seen a few times. The gene calls are TRBV22-1 and TRBJ2-1; the table gives TRBD2 as D, unverified against the DNA. TRBV22-1 is reported as a pseudogene. This CDR3 has 19 amino acids. The CDR3 loop is CPGSARHKAGGNSYNEQFF. CDR3 DNA sequence: TGTCCTGGGAGCGCACGTCACAAAGCGGGGGGCAACTCCTACAATGAGCAGTTCTTC.

The chain couples TRBV9 to TRBJ2-7; 8 bases align to TRBD1. The CDR3 has 16 residues. V shed 0 bases and J 3 bases; nucleotides not matched to a gene: 8. Per germline, CDR1 SGDLS and CDR2 YYNGEE. CDR3 DNA sequence: TGTGCCAGCAGCGTAGGCCCCTTCGGACAGGGCTACGAGCAGTACTTC. Protein product: CASSVGPFGQGYEQYF.

Only one count was recorded for this clone. V usage is TRBV19 and J usage is TRBJ1-2; weak D call: TRBD1 (6 bases). The germline V gene encodes CDR1 LNHDA and CDR2 SQIVND (reference sequence). CDR3 length: 14 residues. V shed 7 bases and J shed 4 bases, with 16 bases lying between them. The CDR3 nucleotides are TGTGCCAGTAACTATCCAGGGGAAGGCTATGGCTACACCTTC. Translation: CASNYPGEGYGYTF. Full variable domain (remainder filled in from reference TRBV19 and TRBJ1-2): DGGITQSPKYLFRKEGQNVTLSCEQNLNHDAMYWYRQDPGQGLRLIYYSQIVNDFQKGDIAEGYSVSREKKESFPLTVTSAQKNPTAFYLCASNYPGEGYGYTFGSGTRLTVV.

The chain recombines TRBV6-1 with TRBJ1-2; the D is unclear. The V end lost 0 bases, the J end lost 6 bases, and 17 bases lay between the germline ends. The CDR3 totals 16 residues. Per germline, CDR1 MNHNS and CDR2 SASEGT. The CDR3, as DNA: TGTGCCAGCAGTGAAGCCTACGGTCCGGGAAAGGATGGCTACACCTTC. Protein product: CASSEAYGPGKDGYTF.